The entry below gives a single T cell receptor beta chain sequence along with its context. Antigen: not known. Each case's diagnosis was confirmed by two pathologists on H&E. CDR1 and CDR2 from the germline V gene are SGHAT and FQNNGV. The CDR3 loop spans 13 amino acids. V was pared by 2 bases and J by 3 bases, with 1 base of the junction left unmatched. This sample is drawn from a study of immune evolution from preneoplasia to lung adenocarcinoma. Regarding the study as a whole: Normal lung had highest clonality; later lesions appeared denser, more diverse. Compared with EGFR-mutant or double wild-type lesions, KRAS-mutant nodules were more clonal.

The assay was immunoSEQ multiplex PCR, and TCRdb's table has in-frame clones only and misses some. The table records over 2,000 clones, around 72% of them present only once. The sample consisted of FFPE minimally invasive lung adenocarcinoma tissue. The sequence was obtained from a person aged 60-79 years with lung adenocarcinoma. V and J are TRBV11-2 and TRBJ2-7; 7 positions agree with TRBD1. Written as DNA, the CDR3 is TGTGCCAGCAGCTTACACAGGGGCTACGAGCAGTACTTC. Protein product: CASSLHRGYEQYF.